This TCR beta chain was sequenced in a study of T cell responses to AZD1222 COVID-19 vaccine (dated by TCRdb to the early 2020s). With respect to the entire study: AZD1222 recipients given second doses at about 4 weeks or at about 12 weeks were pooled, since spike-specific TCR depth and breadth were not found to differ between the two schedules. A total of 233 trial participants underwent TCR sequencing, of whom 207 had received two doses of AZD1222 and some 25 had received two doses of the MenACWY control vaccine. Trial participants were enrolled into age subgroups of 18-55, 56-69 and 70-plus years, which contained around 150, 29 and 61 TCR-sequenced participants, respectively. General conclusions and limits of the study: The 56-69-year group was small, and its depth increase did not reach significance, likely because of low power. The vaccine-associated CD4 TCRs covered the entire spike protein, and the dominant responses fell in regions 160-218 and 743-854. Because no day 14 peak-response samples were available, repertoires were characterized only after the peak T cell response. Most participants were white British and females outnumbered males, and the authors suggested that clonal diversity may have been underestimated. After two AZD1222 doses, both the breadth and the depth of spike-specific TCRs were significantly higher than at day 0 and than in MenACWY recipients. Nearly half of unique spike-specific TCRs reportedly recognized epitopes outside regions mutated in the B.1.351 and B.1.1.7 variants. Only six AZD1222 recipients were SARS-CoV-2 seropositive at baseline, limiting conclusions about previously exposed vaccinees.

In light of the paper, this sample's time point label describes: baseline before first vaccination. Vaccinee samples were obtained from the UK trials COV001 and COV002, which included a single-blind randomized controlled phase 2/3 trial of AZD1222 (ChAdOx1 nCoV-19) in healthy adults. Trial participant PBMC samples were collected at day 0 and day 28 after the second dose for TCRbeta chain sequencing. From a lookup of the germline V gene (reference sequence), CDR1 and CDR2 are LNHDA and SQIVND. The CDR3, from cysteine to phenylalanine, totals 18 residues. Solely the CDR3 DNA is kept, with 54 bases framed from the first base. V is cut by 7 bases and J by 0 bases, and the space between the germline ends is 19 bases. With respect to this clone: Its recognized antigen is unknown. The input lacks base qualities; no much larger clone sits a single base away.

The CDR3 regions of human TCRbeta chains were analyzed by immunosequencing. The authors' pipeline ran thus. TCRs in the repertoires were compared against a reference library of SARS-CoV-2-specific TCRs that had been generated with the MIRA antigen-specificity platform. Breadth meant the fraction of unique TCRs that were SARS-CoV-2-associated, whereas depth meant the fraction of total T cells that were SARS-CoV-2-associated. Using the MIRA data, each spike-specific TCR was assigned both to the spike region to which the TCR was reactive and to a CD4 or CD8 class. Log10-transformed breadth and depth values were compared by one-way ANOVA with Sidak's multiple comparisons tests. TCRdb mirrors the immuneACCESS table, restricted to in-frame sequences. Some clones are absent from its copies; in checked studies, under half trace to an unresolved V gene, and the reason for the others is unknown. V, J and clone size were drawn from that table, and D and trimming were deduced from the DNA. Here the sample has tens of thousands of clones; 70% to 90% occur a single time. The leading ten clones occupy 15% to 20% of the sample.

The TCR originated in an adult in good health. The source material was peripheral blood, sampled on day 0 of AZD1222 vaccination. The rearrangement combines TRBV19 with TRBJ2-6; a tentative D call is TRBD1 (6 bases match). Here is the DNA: TGTGCCAGTAACACACAGGGAAGAAGACTCTCTGGGGCCAACGTCCTGACTTTC. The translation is CASNTQGRRLSGANVLTF.